The clone carrying this T cell receptor (beta chain) came up a few times. The entry originates in a study of regulatory T cells in long-lasting Graves disease. The CDR3 runs to 14 residues. From germline, CDR1 is DFQATT and CDR2 SNEGSKA (reference sequence). V lost 6 bases, J lost 1 base, and 8 bases stayed unmatched. Time point meaning: newly diagnosed GD, antithyroid drugs for less than 3 months. The TCR library was made from RNA extracted from PBMCs. TCR beta libraries were built with iRepertoire HTBI primers and Arm-PCR of CDR3 regions. TCRdb reanalysed the multiplex PCR reads using MiXCR and keeps one entry per CDR3 protein. The table records 540,000 or so distinct CDR3 sequences, around an eighth of them present only once. These records were also assigned to another study, of T cells in Graves' hyperthyroidism and ophthalmopathy.

This chain uses TRBV20-1 with TRBJ2-7, with 8 bases identical to TRBD1. The sequences come from peripheral blood mononuclear cells (PBMCs), collected at new diagnosis, from a patient treated with antithyroid drugs. This sequence was found in a man younger than 45 with Graves disease. This chain's CDR3 is CSAYRHRGSYEQYF. As DNA, the CDR3 is TGCAGTGCCTACCGACACAGGGGGTCCTACGAGCAGTACTTC.